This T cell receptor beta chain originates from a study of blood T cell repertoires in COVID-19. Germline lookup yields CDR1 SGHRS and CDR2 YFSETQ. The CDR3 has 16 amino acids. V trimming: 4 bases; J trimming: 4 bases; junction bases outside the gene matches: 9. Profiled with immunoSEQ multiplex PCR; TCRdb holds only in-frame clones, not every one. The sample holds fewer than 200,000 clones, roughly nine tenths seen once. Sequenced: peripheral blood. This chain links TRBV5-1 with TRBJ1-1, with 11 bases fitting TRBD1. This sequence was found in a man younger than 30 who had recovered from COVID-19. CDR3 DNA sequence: TGCGCCAGCAGCCAAGGGGACAGGGGGGTTAGCACTGAAGCTTTCTTT. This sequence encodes CASSQGDRGVSTEAFF.